These T cell receptor beta chains were read from a single sample in a study of T-cell reconstitution after alpha-beta-depleted transplantation in children. TCRdb reprocessed the PCR reads with MiXCR, giving one entry per CDR3 protein. The table records under 850,000 distinct CDR3 sequences, approximately 14% of them present only once. The source material was PBMCs, sampled before TCRalphabeta/CD19-depleted stem cell transplant. The receptors were sampled from a girl aged 2-10 years with congenital amegakaryocytic thrombocytopenia, due to receive a stem cell transplant. Both conserved end residues are part of each CDR3. A D gene is named only where the DNA matches it firmly. Not every row has a clone size; where given, it reads once, few, many or a size class.

J,V,size,length,D,DNA,CDR3
TRBJ1-1,TRBV20-1,many,14,TRBD1,TGCAGTGCTCCCGGGACAGGGATGAACACTGAAGCTTTCTTT,CSAPGTGMNTEAFF
TRBJ2-4,TRBV5-6,many,12,NA,TGTGCCAGCAGCAGATTCTCAAACATTCAGTACTTC,CASSRFSNIQYF
TRBJ2-2,TRBV9,NA,17,NA,TGTGCCAGCAGCGTTTTTGCGGGAAGGGGTACCACCGGGGAGCTGTTTTTT,CASSVFAGRGTTGELFF
TRBJ2-5,TRBV15,few,13,NA,TGTGCCACCAGCACCTCAGGGATGGAGACCCAGTACTTC,CATSTSGMETQYF
TRBJ2-1,TRBV5-1,many,17,TRBD2,TGCGCCAGCAGCTACAAAAGACTAGCGGCCACCTACAATGAGCAGTTCTTC,CASSYKRLAATYNEQFF
TRBJ1-1,TRBV6-5,many,14,NA,TGTGCCAGCAGTTACGAGGGGACGAGGACTGAAGCTTTCTTT,CASSYEGTRTEAFF
TRBJ2-1,TRBV12-3/TRBV12-4,many,16,TRBD2,TGTGCCAGCAACCCGGGGCGGCCTAGCGGGTACAATGAGCAGTTCTTC,CASNPGRPSGYNEQFF
TRBJ2-5,TRBV5-1,few,14,NA,TGCGCCAGCAGCTTGTTTCCACGCCAAGAGACCCAGTACTTC,CASSLFPRQETQYF
TRBJ2-1,TRBV3-1,few,16,TRBD1,TGTGCCAGCAGCCATTATGAAGGACAGGGAAACAATGAGCAGTTCTTC,CASSHYEGQGNNEQFF
TRBJ2-5,TRBV12-3/TRBV12-4,many,12,NA,TGTGCCAGCAGTTTAAGGGGAGAGACCCAGTACTTC,CASSLRGETQYF
TRBJ2-7,TRBV27,many,16,NA,TGTGCCAGCAGTGCCGACCTCAGGGACTTACCCTACGAGCAGTACTTC,CASSADLRDLPYEQYF
TRBJ2-1,TRBV6-1,many,15,TRBD2,TGTGCCAGCAGTCCATCTAGCGGGCTAGTCAATGAGCAGTTCTTC,CASSPSSGLVNEQFF
TRBJ1-5,TRBV20-1,many,14,NA,TGCAGTGCTAGAGACTACCAGAGTTACCAGCCCCAGCATTTT,CSARDYQSYQPQHF
TRBJ1-3,TRBV5-5,many,14,NA,TGTGCCAGCAAGGGGGGAAACTCTGGAAACACCATATATTTT,CASKGGNSGNTIYF
TRBJ2-5,TRBV20-1,many,13,NA,TGCAGTGCTAGTCAGGGAATTGGTGAGACCCAGTACTTC,CSASQGIGETQYF
TRBJ1-2,TRBV10-3,many,14,TRBD1,TGTGCCATCAGTCACGGACAGGCTAACTATGGCTACACCTTC,CAISHGQANYGYTF
TRBJ2-3,TRBV5-1,many,16,NA,TGCGCCAGCAGCTTGGGAGCAGTCAGGCTGACAGATACGCAGTATTTT,CASSLGAVRLTDTQYF
TRBJ2-7,TRBV29-1,NA,12,NA,TGCAGCGTTGTTTCCCCTCTCGAGGAGCAGTACTTC,CSVVSPLEEQYF
TRBJ2-6,TRBV28,few,15,NA,TGTGCCAGCAAGAAGGGCGGCTCTGGGGCCAACGTCCTGACTTTC,CASKKGGSGANVLTF
TRBJ1-1,TRBV2,many,14,NA,TGTGCCAGCACTACCCGGACCGGGACTGAGGTAGCTTTCTTT,CASTTRTGTEVAFF
TRBJ2-7,TRBV12-3/TRBV12-4,many,12,NA,TGTGCCAGTGGCGGGGAAAGCTACGAGCAGTACTTC,CASGGESYEQYF
TRBJ2-2,TRBV7-2,NA,14,NA,TGTGCCAGCAGCCCCATCCTAGTTCCCGGGGAGCTGTTTTTT,CASSPILVPGELFF
TRBJ1-5,TRBV4-2,few,16,NA,TGTGCCAGCAGCCAAGGGAGAGGGGGTGGCAATCAGCCCCAGCATTTT,CASSQGRGGGNQPQHF
TRBJ2-5,TRBV5-1,NA,13,NA,TGCGCCAGCAGCTTGATCGGGCAAGAGACCCAGTACTTC,CASSLIGQETQYF
TRBJ2-2,TRBV20-1,many,12,NA,TGCAGTGCTACTATGGACACCGGGGAGCTGTTTTTT,CSATMDTGELFF
TRBJ2-1,TRBV5-1,NA,17,TRBD2,TGCGCCAGCAGCTTTCTGTCTACGTGGGGCGGGAGAGATGAGCAGTTCTTC,CASSFLSTWGGRDEQFF
TRBJ1-6,TRBV12-3/TRBV12-4,many,17,NA,TGTGCCAGCACTAACGCCCCCTGGGTTGACTCGGGTTCACCCCTCCACTTT,CASTNAPWVDSGSPLHF
TRBJ2-1,TRBV20-1,many,15,TRBD2,TGCAGTGCTAGATTGGGAGCGGGAGGGGCCGATGAGCAGTTCTTC,CSARLGAGGADEQFF
TRBJ2-1,TRBV27,few,14,NA,TGTGCCAGCAGTTTAGGCCCCCGAGGGGATGAGCAGTTCTTC,CASSLGPRGDEQFF
TRBJ2-1,TRBV20-1,many,16,NA,TGCAGTGCTAGAGGGGGCGGTCAAAGCTCCTACAATGAGCAGTTCTTC,CSARGGGQSSYNEQFF
TRBJ2-1,TRBV11-3,few,15,NA,TGTGCCAGCAGCCCCACTCCTTCAATAGCGAATGAGCAGTTCTTC,CASSPTPSIANEQFF
TRBJ2-4,TRBV9,NA,17,NA,TGTGCCAGCAGCGCCAGGCCCCCGTTGGCTCCCAAAAACATTCAGTACTTC,CASSARPPLAPKNIQYF
TRBJ2-1,TRBV24-1,many,13,NA,TGTGCCACCAGTGATTTTTGGGGGGATGAGCAGTTCTTC,CATSDFWGDEQFF
TRBJ2-7,TRBV29-1,many,12,NA,TGCAGCGTTGCCCCACGAGACTACGAGCAGTACTTC,CSVAPRDYEQYF
TRBJ2-1,TRBV7-9,many,13,TRBD1,TGTGCCAGCAGCCCGGGGACAGACAATGAGCAGTTCTTC,CASSPGTDNEQFF
TRBJ2-1,TRBV20-1,many,16,NA,TGCAGTGCTAGAGATTATGGAAAGAGCTCCTACAATGAGCAGTTCTTC,CSARDYGKSSYNEQFF
TRBJ2-1,TRBV5-1,many,19,NA,TGCGCCAGCAGCTTGGCCAGTCCCCATTTGAACAGGGCTTACAATGAGCAGTTCTTC,CASSLASPHLNRAYNEQFF
TRBJ2-3,TRBV7-2,many,15,NA,TGTGCCAGCAGCAAAACAGGGACCGGGACAGATACGCAGTATTTT,CASSKTGTGTDTQYF
TRBJ2-5,TRBV20-1,many,14,TRBD1,TGCAGTGCTAGACTGGACAGGCCCCAAGAGACCCAGTACTTC,CSARLDRPQETQYF
TRBJ2-1,TRBV6-1,many,16,TRBD2,TGTGCCAGCAGTGAATCTTGGGGCGGGAGAATTGGTGAGCAGTTCTTC,CASSESWGGRIGEQFF
TRBJ1-2,TRBV19,few,14,NA,TGTGCCAGTAACTCACGCGGGGCCACGTATGGCTACACCTTC,CASNSRGATYGYTF
TRBJ2-3,TRBV5-1,NA,16,TRBD1,TGCGCCAGCAGCTTGGAACAGGGGGGTCGAACAGATACGCAGTATTTT,CASSLEQGGRTDTQYF
TRBJ2-2,TRBV5-1,few,15,NA,TGCGCCAGCAGCTCTGGCTCCCCGCCCGCCGGGGAGCTGTTTTTT,CASSSGSPPAGELFF
TRBJ2-5,TRBV4-1,NA,14,NA,TGCGCCAGCAGCTCTTATGAGCAAGAAGAGACCCAGTACTTC,CASSSYEQEETQYF
TRBJ2-1,TRBV5-1,many,15,NA,TGCGCCAGCAGCTTGGGCGGTTTCAACTACAATGAGCAGTTCTTC,CASSLGGFNYNEQFF
TRBJ1-1,TRBV5-1,few,16,NA,TGCGCCAGCAGCTGGTCCGGTAGTCGGGGTAACACTGAAGCTTTCTTT,CASSWSGSRGNTEAFF
TRBJ2-2,TRBV12-3/TRBV12-4,NA,16,NA,TGTGCCAGCAGTTTAGGGGTCCCCTGGAGCACCGGGGAGCTGTTTTTT,CASSLGVPWSTGELFF
TRBJ1-2,TRBV28,many,15,NA,TGTGCCAGCAGTTTTCCAACAGCTCCTCTTAATGGCTACACCTTC,CASSFPTAPLNGYTF
TRBJ2-7,TRBV3-1,few,16,TRBD1,TGTGCCAGCAGCCTAGTAGGGACAGGCTTGTCCTACGAGCAGTACTTC,CASSLVGTGLSYEQYF
TRBJ2-1,TRBV20-1,NA,14,NA,TGCAGTGCTATTTCCCCAATGGGCCGCAATGAGCAGTTCTTC,CSAISPMGRNEQFF
TRBJ1-1,TRBV11-1,NA,18,NA,TGTGCCAGCAGCTTAGCGCGGGGGCTGGGGGGTTTGAACACTGAAGCTTTCTTT,CASSLARGLGGLNTEAFF
TRBJ1-3,TRBV7-6,NA,15,NA,TGTGCCAGCAGCCGGCTTTATGGCGGGGGAAACACCATATATTTT,CASSRLYGGGNTIYF
TRBJ1-3,TRBV29-1,many,13,NA,TGCAGCGTTGAACTTATCCCTGGAAACACCATATATTTT,CSVELIPGNTIYF
TRBJ2-5,TRBV5-1,NA,16,TRBD2,TGCGCCAGCAGCCAGGGACTAGCGGGAGGACAAGAGACCCAGTACTTC,CASSQGLAGGQETQYF
TRBJ1-1,TRBV20-1,NA,13,NA,TGCAGTGCTAATGGGAGGGGGAAGACTGAAGCTTTCTTT,CSANGRGKTEAFF
TRBJ1-1,TRBV4-1,NA,15,NA,TGCGCCAGCAGCTTTCCGGGACCGATGAACACTGAAGCTTTCTTT,CASSFPGPMNTEAFF
TRBJ2-2,TRBV10-3,many,14,NA,TGTGCCGCTCTCCCTAGCGAGGACACCGGGGAGCTGTTTTTT,CAALPSEDTGELFF
TRBJ2-7,TRBV20-1,few,15,TRBD2,TGCAGTGCTCATTCCCAGACTAGCGCCTCCTACGAGCAGTACTTC,CSAHSQTSASYEQYF
TRBJ2-4,TRBV12-3/TRBV12-4,many,17,NA,TGTGCCAGCAGTCGAAATAGCGGAGGATTAGCCAAAAACATTCAGTACTTC,CASSRNSGGLAKNIQYF